This T cell receptor (beta chain) came from a study of shared clonotypes between healthy human individuals. The wider study: Aged 18 to 49, the donors were a couple of women and three men.

Measured with immunoSEQ multiplex PCR; TCRdb has only the in-frame clones, and not every one. This table holds approximately 530,000 clones, about 96% found once. Findings and limits, study-wide: As a rule, naive subsets had a larger estimated richness than memory subsets. With a few donors compared, approximately 5% of naive CD4 clonotypes were shared.

Worth noting for this clone: As yet, its antigen is unknown.

CD45RA-negative memory and CD45RA+ naive subsets were split from the CD4+ cells. The CDR3 spans 11 residues. Germline CDR1 and CDR2: DFQATT and SNEGSKA (reference sequence). Trimming removed 0 bases from V and 16 bases from J; junction bases left unmatched: 2. The sequence was obtained from a woman in her 30s in good health. Sequencing was done on a sample of naive CD4+ T cells sorted from blood. The subset here: CD45RA+ positively selected. The V and J genes are TRBV20-1 and TRBJ2-1; TRBD2 aligns across 11 bases. Here the CDR3 DNA reads TGCAGTGCTAGAGACCTAGCGGGAGGTTTCTTC. Protein sequence: CSARDLAGGFF.